The next 22 T cell receptor beta chains were all read from a single sample in a study of T cells in Graves' hyperthyroidism and ophthalmopathy. RNA transcripts provided the source from which TCR beta CDR3 regions were amplified. The HTBI set primed first-round TCR CDR3 RT-PCR. TCRdb used MiXCR to reprocess the multiplex PCR reads, holding one entry per CDR3 protein. The sample consists of some 620,000 distinct CDR3 sequences, about 17% of them appearing once. What was sequenced was blood. These receptors were collected from a young woman with Graves' hyperthyroidism.

In regard to this clonotype: The junction departs from germline at one end; a sequencing error may be responsible. The CDR3 coding sequence is TGTGCCAGCAGCTTAGGGACTACCCAAGGGACCCAGTACTTC. Protein: CASSLGTTQGTQYF. The V and J genes are TRBV9 and TRBJ2-5, with TRBD2 matching over 7 bases. The CDR3 sequence is 14 residues long. CDR1 and CDR2 (germline): SGDLS, YYNGEE.

The chain uses TRBV4-3 and TRBJ1-1; D call uncertain. The CDR3 is 15 amino acids. Germline-derived CDR1 and CDR2 are LGHNA and YSLEER. The V and J ends lost 1 base and 3 bases respectively, with 12 bases between them. CDR3 coding DNA: TGCGCCAGCAGCCAAGTCAGGTTGGGGTACACTGAAGCTTTCTTT. This translates into CASSQVRLGYTEAFF.

This clonotype was detected many times. The V call is TRBV3-1, the J call TRBJ2-3; possible D gene TRBD2, 6 bases. This CDR3 comprises 16 residues. Trimming removed 5 bases at V and 5 bases at J, with 20 bases between. Germline V gene sequence: CDR1 LGHDT, CDR2 YNNKEL (reference sequence). The CDR3 DNA follows: TGTGCCAGCAGCAATCCCCCGTGGCGGGGTGGAGATACGCAGTATTTT. The encoded protein is CASSNPPWRGGDTQYF.

This clonotype was picked up many times. V gene TRBV9 combines with J gene TRBJ2-3; 13 bases map to TRBD2. Germline V gene sequence: CDR1 SGDLS, CDR2 YYNGEE. The junction had 1 base not matched to a gene; V was cut back by 0 bases and J by 6 bases. This CDR3 has 15 amino acids. This chain's CDR3 is CASSVGTSGSDTQYF. In DNA form, the CDR3 reads TGTGCCAGCAGCGTAGGGACTAGCGGGAGTGATACGCAGTATTTT. Drawing the rest from reference TRBV9 and TRBJ2-3, the complete variable domain is DSGVTQTPKHLITATGQRVTLRCSPRSGDLSVYWYQQSLDQGLQFLIQYYNGEERAKGNILERFSAQQFPDLHSELNLSSLELGDSALYFCASSVGTSGSDTQYFGPGTRLTVL.

This chain links TRBV11-2 with TRBJ1-3; perhaps TRBD1 as D (5 bases). V was trimmed by 4 bases and J by 0 bases, leaving 13 bases between them. The CDR3 sequence is 16 residues long. The germline V gene encodes CDR1 SGHAT and CDR2 FQNNGV. This chain's CDR3 is CASSWSQGFSGNTIYF. The CDR3 DNA sequence: TGTGCCAGCAGCTGGAGTCAGGGCTTCTCTGGAAACACCATATATTTT. The full variable domain, its missing parts supplied by reference TRBV11-2 and TRBJ1-3, is EAGVAQSPRYKIIEKRQSVAFWCNPISGHATLYWYQQILGQGPKLLIQFQNNGVVDDSQLPKDRFSAERLKGVDSTLKIQPAKLEDSAVYLCASSWSQGFSGNTIYFGEGSWLTVV.

The chain uses TRBV7-3 and TRBJ2-1, with D perhaps TRBD1 or TRBD2 (6 bases each). Trimming removed 0 bases at V and 6 bases at J, with 9 bases between. The CDR3 has 14 amino acids. The V gene's germline CDR1 is SGHTA and CDR2 FQGTGA. The CDR3 loop is CASSLTRDTNEQFF. CDR3 nucleotides: TGTGCCAGCAGCTTAACGCGGGACACCAATGAGCAGTTCTTC.

This clonotype was detected many times. This chain connects TRBV18 to TRBJ2-1; 7 bases are shared with TRBD2. Trimming at V came to 7 bases and at J to 3 bases, leaving 6 bases not matched to a gene. This CDR3 has 14 residues. CDR1 KGHSH and CDR2 LQKENI come from the germline V gene. The CDR3 sequence: CASLSTSDYNEQFF. CDR3 nucleotide sequence: TGTGCCAGCTTAAGTACTAGCGACTACAATGAGCAGTTCTTC.

This clonotype showed up many times. The rearrangement uses TRBV12-3 or TRBV12-4 and TRBJ2-3; 8 bases agree with TRBD2. Losses at the gene ends were 3 bases for V and 2 bases for J; bases not matched to a gene: 4. The CDR3 loop spans 15 amino acids. This CDR3 reads CASSFGLAATDTQYF. The CDR3 DNA sequence: TGTGCCAGCAGTTTCGGACTAGCTGCCACAGATACGCAGTATTTT.

This clonotype was seen a handful of times. The CDR3 DNA sequence: TGTGCCAGCAGCTTCCAGACCTCGACAGGGGGCCGCACAGATACGCAGTATTTT. It is translated as CASSFQTSTGGRTDTQYF. This chain uses TRBV9 with TRBJ2-3, with 10 bases fitting TRBD1. V shed 4 bases and J 1 base; nucleotides not matched to a gene: 12. The CDR3 sequence is 18 residues long. Germline V gene lookup returns CDR1 SGDLS and CDR2 YYNGEE.

There are a few counts of this clonotype. The chain recombines TRBV28 with TRBJ1-4; no definite D call. This CDR3 is built from 15 residues. Trimming took 7 bases from V and 0 from J, leaving 12 bases between them. Per the germline V gene, CDR1 is MDHEN and CDR2 is SYDVKM. The CDR3 region has the DNA TGTGCCAGCAATTCCCCTCACGCAACTAATGAAAAACTGTTTTTT. Its protein product is CASNSPHATNEKLFF.

This clonotype turned up a few times. The chain links TRBV2 to TRBJ2-2; D is ambiguous. There are 14 residues in the CDR3. V lost 6 bases to trimming and J lost 4 bases, with 12 bases between them. Germline V gene data show CDR1 as SNHLY and CDR2 as FYNNEI. CDR3 sequence: CASRPEVGTGELFF. DNA for the CDR3: TGTGCCAGCAGGCCCGAAGTTGGCACCGGGGAGCTGTTTTTT.

This clonotype was counted at least ten times. The rearrangement uses TRBV20-1 and TRBJ2-1; TRBD1 is a possible D gene (6 bases). CDR1 and CDR2 (germline): DFQATT, SNEGSKA (reference sequence). The CDR3 has 14 amino acids. V gave up 0 bases and J gave up 8 bases, with 14 bases separating them. The CDR3 loop is CSARDGQGIDEQFF. CDR3 coding DNA: TGCAGTGCTAGAGATGGGCAGGGGATCGATGAGCAGTTCTTC.

This chain links TRBV7-3 with TRBJ2-1, with 7 bases fitting TRBD2. Germline CDR1 is SGHTA and CDR2 is FQGTGA. The ends lost 2 bases at V and 6 bases at J; junction bases unmatched: 4. The CDR3 spans 14 residues. The CDR3 nucleotides read TGTGCCAGCAGCTTAGCGGGAGAGATCAATGAGCAGTTCTTC. Its protein is CASSLAGEINEQFF. The whole variable domain, remainder taken from reference TRBV7-3 and TRBJ2-1, is GAGVSQTPSNKVTEKGKYVELRCDPISGHTALYWYRQSLGQGPEFLIYFQGTGAADDSGLPNDRFFAVRPEGSVSTLKIQRTERGDSAVYLCASSLAGEINEQFFGPGTRLTVL.

This clonotype was counted ten times or more. This sequence joins TRBV20-1 and TRBJ1-2; no clear D. This CDR3 is 12 amino acids long. CDR1 DFQATT and CDR2 SNEGSKA come from the germline V gene (reference sequence). Trimming stripped 2 bases from V and 1 base from J, with 5 bases between. CDR3 region: CSARLVNYGYTF. The CDR3 coding sequence is TGCAGTGCTAGATTGGTTAACTATGGCTACACCTTC.

The V call is TRBV7-2, the J call TRBJ2-7, with TRBD2 matching over 11 bases. The germline V gene has CDR1 SGHTA and CDR2 FQGNSA. Trimming at V came to 5 bases and at J to 2 bases, leaving 14 bases not matched to a gene. The CDR3 has 18 amino acids. The CDR3 region is CASSTSGTSGGGPYEQYF. In nucleotides, the CDR3 is TGTGCCAGCAGCACGTCCGGGACTAGCGGAGGAGGTCCCTACGAGCAGTACTTC. Drawing the rest from reference TRBV7-2 and TRBJ2-7, the complete variable domain is GAGVSQSPSNKVTEKGKDVELRCDPISGHTALYWYRQSLGQGLEFLIYFQGNSAPDKSGLPSDRFSAERTGGSVSTLTIQRTQQEDSAVYLCASSTSGTSGGGPYEQYFGPGTRLTVT.

This clonotype was detected ten times or more. V and J are TRBV24-1 and TRBJ1-5; maybe TRBD1 (6 bases). V lost 7 bases and J 2 bases, leaving 11 bases between the germline ends. CDR3 size: 14 residues. Germline CDR1 is KGHDR and CDR2 is SFDVKD. The CDR3 loop reads CATSETGGNQPQHF. Here the CDR3 DNA reads TGTGCCACCAGCGAGACAGGCGGCAATCAGCCCCAGCATTTT.

There are a few counts of this clonotype. This chain connects TRBV9 to TRBJ2-7, with a weak D call TRBD2 (6 bases). Germline-derived CDR1 and CDR2 are SGDLS and YYNGEE. V was trimmed by 4 bases and J by 5 bases, leaving 16 bases between them. The CDR3 length is 14 residues. The CDR3 nucleotides read TGTGCCAGCAGCCTCGGGAGTTTAATGGACGAGCAGTACTTC. Translation: CASSLGSLMDEQYF.

This clonotype came up many times. V is TRBV12-3 or TRBV12-4 and J is TRBJ1-1, with D maybe TRBD1 (5 bases). The CDR3 extends over 15 amino acids. V was pared by 5 bases and J by 0 bases, with 13 bases between. The CDR3 DNA follows: TGTGCCAGCAGTCCCCGGGAGGGGATGAACACTGAAGCTTTCTTT. This codes for CASSPREGMNTEAFF.

This clonotype appeared many times. This chain joins TRBV24-1 and TRBJ2-3, with 7 bases aligning to TRBD2. Trimming cost V 9 bases and J 2 bases; bases outside gene matches: 19. Looked up from germline, CDR1 is KGHDR and CDR2 is SFDVKD. The CDR3 is 18 amino acids. The CDR3 sequence is CATAEPPGREAHTDTQYF. The CDR3 DNA sequence: TGTGCCACCGCCGAACCACCGGGACGGGAGGCCCACACAGATACGCAGTATTTT.

This clonotype was seen at least ten times. Written as DNA, the CDR3 is TGTGCCAGCAGCTCCTCCGGGACTAGCGGGAGGTCTCAAGAGACCCAGTACTTC. Protein product: CASSSSGTSGRSQETQYF. The chain recombines TRBV7-9 with TRBJ2-5, with 15 bases that match TRBD2. V shed 4 bases, J shed 2 bases, and the junction held 8 bases outside the gene matches. The CDR3 covers 18 residues. Germline CDR1 and CDR2: SEHNR and FQNEAQ (reference sequence). The complete variable domain, with remaining parts taken from reference TRBV7-9 and TRBJ2-5, reads DTGVSQNPRHKITKRGQNVTFRCDPISEHNRLYWYRQTLGQGPEFLTYFQNEAQLEKSRLLSDRFSAERPKGSFSTLEIQRTEQGDSAMYLCASSSSGTSGRSQETQYFGPGTRLLVL.

The chain couples TRBV7-3 to TRBJ2-1; D is perhaps TRBD2 (5 bases). The V end lost 11 bases, the J end lost 5 bases, and 13 bases lay between the germline ends. This CDR3 has 12 amino acids. Germline CDR1 reads SGHTA; CDR2 reads FQGTGA. CDR3 nucleotide sequence: TGTGCCGTCGGAGGCGGTAACAATGAGCAGTTCTTC. Encoded protein: CAVGGGNNEQFF.

In DNA form, the CDR3 reads TGTGCCAGCACCCCCACCGTGGTGGATACGCAGTATTTT. This encodes CASTPTVVDTQYF. The gene calls are TRBV6-1 and TRBJ2-3; D not resolved. The CDR3 loop spans 13 amino acids. V dropped 7 bases and J dropped 6 bases, with 14 bases sitting between them. Germline CDR1 MNHNS, CDR2 SASEGT.